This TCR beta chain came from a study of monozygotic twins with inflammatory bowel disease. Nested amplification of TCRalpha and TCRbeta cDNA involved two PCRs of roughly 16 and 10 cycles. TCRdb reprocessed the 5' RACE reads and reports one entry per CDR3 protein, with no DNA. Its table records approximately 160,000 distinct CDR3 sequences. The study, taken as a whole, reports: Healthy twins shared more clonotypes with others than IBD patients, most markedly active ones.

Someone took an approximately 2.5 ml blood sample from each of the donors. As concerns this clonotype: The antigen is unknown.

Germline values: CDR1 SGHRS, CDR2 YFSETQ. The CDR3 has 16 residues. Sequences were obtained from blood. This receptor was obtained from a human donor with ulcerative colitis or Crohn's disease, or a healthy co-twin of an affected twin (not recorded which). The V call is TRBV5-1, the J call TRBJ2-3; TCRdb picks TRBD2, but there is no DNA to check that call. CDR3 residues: CASSPLPGNPADTQYF. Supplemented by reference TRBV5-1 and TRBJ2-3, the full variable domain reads KAGVTQTPRYLIKTRGQQVTLSCSPISGHRSVSWYQQTPGQGLQFLFEYFSETQRNKGNFPGRFSGRQFSNSRSEMNVSTLELGDSALYLCASSPLPGNPADTQYFGPGTRLTVL.